One TCR beta chain is described in this entry. Antigen: not known. V dropped 3 bases and J dropped 0 bases, with 9 bases sitting between them. This CDR3 is built from 15 residues. Germline V CDR1 and CDR2: SGDLS, YYNGEE. Every patient had relapsed following autologous stem cell transplantation, and cohorts differed in brentuximab vedotin exposure. This table comes from immunoSEQ multiplex PCR, and its TCRdb copy is limited to in-frame clones, with some not included. The data show about 90,000 clones, 92% seen once. The data were taken from a study of PD-1 blockade in classical Hodgkin lymphoma. General observations from the study: Exclusion was the outcome for patients who began nivolumab under 1 year after ASCT. Only CD4+ TCR diversity, not CD8+, had risen significantly by C4D1. Patients with a complete response exhibited baseline diversity comparable to newly diagnosed patients. Newly diagnosed patients were reported to exhibit reduced baseline TCR diversity relative to healthy donors.

This sequence joins TRBV9 and TRBJ1-4; D not certain. This receptor was taken from a human donor with classical Hodgkin lymphoma. This specimen was peripheral blood mononuclear cells (PBMCs), taken before the second cycle of nivolumab. The CDR3 region is CASSADGATNEKLFF. The DNA of the CDR3 is TGTGCCAGCAGCGCGGACGGTGCAACTAATGAAAAACTGTTTTTT.